This record covers a single T cell receptor beta chain. What antigen it recognizes has not been identified. No base quality values were provided; no much bigger clone lies one nucleotide off. This record belongs to a study of T cell changes during pregnancy in multiple sclerosis (dated by TCRdb to 2018 to 2020). As for the study more broadly: The study looked at changes in the T cell repertoire across pregnancy in women with multiple sclerosis.

Sequences SGHDT (CDR1) and YYEEEE (CDR2) are obtained from the germline V gene. Trimming removed 0 bases from V and 0 bases from J; the gene matches leave 6 bases unexplained. From its cysteine to its phenylalanine, the CDR3 spans 18 amino acids. CDR3 DNA is the only sequence kept; it has 54 bases, read in frame from the first base. The library was built by means of the immunoSEQ multiplex PCR assay. TCRdb took over this immuneACCESS table, retaining in-frame rearrangements with V and J assigned. Such tables are incomplete; in checked studies, under half of the missing clones stem from an unresolved V gene, and the remainder is unexplained. The sample table contains some 60,000 clones; only one count was recorded for 90% of them. The top ten constitute around 2.1% of the sample.

The sequencing used peripheral blood, collected in the first trimester of pregnancy. This chain joins TRBV5-6 to TRBJ2-6, with 7 bases matching TRBD2. The clonotype was recovered from a female donor in good health, enrolled as a control in a pregnancy study. The DNA sequence follows: TGTGCCAGCAGCTTGGAGGCTAGCGGCCTCTCTGGGGCCAACGTCCTGACTTTC. Its amino acids are CASSLEASGLSGANVLTF.